The text below deals with one T cell receptor beta chain. The repertoire was sequenced with immunoSEQ multiplex PCR; TCRdb's copy has only in-frame clones and lacks some. The sample yields about 110,000 clones, about nine tenths seen once. This sample stems from a study of T cell changes during pregnancy in multiple sclerosis. Trimming cost V 1 base and J 0 bases, with 19 bases left between them. Germline CDR1 LGHNA, CDR2 YNFKEQ. The CDR3 is 18 amino acids. Source: peripheral blood, taken after pregnancy. V gene TRBV4-2 combines with J gene TRBJ2-7; D is possibly TRBD2 (5 bases). This sequence was found in a female donor with multiple sclerosis, enrolled in a pregnancy study. CDR3 residues: CASSQGPLGLGSSYEQYF. As DNA, the CDR3 is TGTGCCAGCAGCCAAGGCCCTCTAGGCCTAGGGAGCTCCTACGAGCAGTACTTC.